This T cell receptor beta chain was sequenced in a study of early T cells in non-severe SARS-CoV-2 infection (dated by TCRdb to about 2021). Broadly, across the study: Bulk RNA from unsorted whole blood was used for TCR sequencing, so alpha and beta chains could not be paired.

The library was generated by 5' RACE. TCRdb records NextSeq 500 as the sequencer. In the TCR library protocol, unique molecular identifiers were attached to individual cDNA molecules to correct for PCR bias and sequencing error. Sequencing covered both TCR alpha and beta chains, and within each sample the abundances of alpha and beta sequences were tightly co-correlated. The study's own analysis went as follows. Decombinator V4 was used to annotate TCR sequences for V gene, J gene and CDR3. Expanded TCRs were defined as changing significantly between any two time points under a Poisson model with p below 0.0001. Abundances of TCRs were expressed as counts per million after normalisation to the total number of TCRs sequenced in each sample. MAIT TCRs were defined by TRAV1-2 paired with TRAJ12, TRAJ20 or TRAJ33, and iNKT TCRs by TRAV10 paired with TRAJ18. VDJdb, accessed 1 November 2021, was searched for CMV, EBV and SARS-CoV-2 annotated TCRs, with TCRs annotated for multiple antigens excluded. In TCRdb, the public reads were trimmed at Q25 with fastp and aligned with MiXCR, with productive beta chains retained. Every CDR3 protein is listed once, alongside the most common genes and DNA of its rows. These V and J calls rely on TCRdb rather than the paper's analysis. In all, the sample holds tens of thousands of distinct CDR3 sequences, and 13% of those were seen once. The top ten clonotypes cover 1.1% of the sample.

For this chain, trimming is 6 bases at the V end and 2 bases at the J end, and the number of junction bases without a gene match is 7. The germline V gene (reference sequence) sets CDR1 to MNHEY and CDR2 to SMNVEV. Its CDR3 holds 16 amino acids, cysteine through phenylalanine. Solely the CDR3 DNA is kept, with 48 bases framed from the first base. Set within a cohort of healthcare workers in London, UK, this nested case-control study involved weekly PCR testing of nasopharyngeal swabs along with blood sampling. Healthcare workers were enrolled in the week of the UK lockdown, from 23 to 31 March 2020, and were followed every week for up to roughly 15 weeks. What the study reported, not specific to this receptor: VDJdb matching was skewed toward anti-spike CD8 responses, so virus-specific expansions were likely underestimated and private and CD4 specificities were missed.

Comment on this clonotype: Its antigen has not been determined. It has no much larger one-base neighbor in the sample; base qualities were not kept.

Sequencing was done on a sample of whole blood. The V gene is TRBV27 and the J gene is TRBJ2-6, with 7 bases in between that match TRBD2. This TCR was recovered from an adult who was a healthcare worker with PCR-confirmed SARS-CoV-2 infection or an uninfected control (not recorded which). The CDR3 amino acid sequence is: CASRRLGGAGANVLTF. Read as DNA, the sequence is TGTGCCAGCAGAAGATTGGGAGGGGCTGGGGCCAACGTCCTGACTTTC.